This T cell receptor (beta chain) was observed in a study of blood T cell repertoires in COVID-19. Study summary: The United States, Italy and Spain supplied acute and convalescent COVID-19 samples. T cells, B-cell-depleted T cells, or PBMCs provided the cDNA or gDNA that served as material.

Some clones are missing from TCRdb's copy, which holds only in-frame ones; the method was immunoSEQ multiplex PCR. This table holds roughly 90,000 clones, roughly 80% found once. Germline V gives CDR1 MDHEN, CDR2 SYDVKM. Between the trimmed V and J ends, which lost 6 bases and 0 bases, there was a span of 13 bases. The CDR3 spans 15 residues. The source is a woman aged 80 or over with active or convalescent COVID-19. Sequenced input: peripheral blood. V and J are TRBV28 and TRBJ2-3, with D possibly being TRBD1 (5 bases). In nucleotides, the CDR3 is TGTGCCAGCAGCCCAACAGGCACTAGCACAGATACGCAGTATTTT. It specifies CASSPTGTSTDTQYF.